One TCR beta chain is described in this entry. The data derive from a study of blood T cell repertoires in COVID-19. As for the study in general: COVID-19 samples from acute and convalescent phases originated in the United States, Italy and Spain. T cells, B-cell-depleted T cells, or PBMCs provided the cDNA or gDNA that served as material.

Some clones are missing from TCRdb's copy, which holds only in-frame ones; the method was immunoSEQ multiplex PCR. This table has roughly 190,000 clones, approximately 84% appearing once. CDR3 length equals 16 residues. In germline, CDR1 is SGHRS, CDR2 YFSETQ. V was cut by 5 bases and J by 1 base, with 18 bases left in between. The chain combines TRBV5-1 with TRBJ1-1; D is perhaps TRBD1 (6 bases). The sequencing input was peripheral blood. The sequence was collected from a human donor with acute or convalescent COVID-19. The donor label of this sample is uncertain. CDR3 coding DNA: TGCGCCAGCAGGGGGACACCTCTGATCAGGAACACTGAAGCTTTCTTT. It is translated as CASRGTPLIRNTEAFF. Using reference TRBV5-1 and TRBJ1-1 for the parts outside the CDR3, the full variable domain is KAGVTQTPRYLIKTRGQQVTLSCSPISGHRSVSWYQQTPGQGLQFLFEYFSETQRNKGNFPGRFSGRQFSNSRSEMNVSTLELGDSALYLCASRGTPLIRNTEAFFGQGTRLTVV.